This T cell receptor (beta chain) was sequenced in a study of CD8+ T cells in alopecia areata. Whole-study results and caveats: Lesional scalp exceeded normal scalp in clonality, especially in alopecia totalis/universalis. Mice gave a clearer picture of TCR sharing than patients did, possibly for HLA-related reasons.

V shed 2 bases and J 7 bases; nucleotides not matched to a gene: 3. The CDR3 is made up of 14 amino acids. Germline CDR1 SGHRS, CDR2 YFSETQ. This clone came up a few times. Its matching antigen is unknown. RNA extraction was followed by reverse transcription into cDNA, which acted as the sequencing template. Using immunoSEQ multiplex PCR, the repertoire was profiled, and TCRdb retains in-frame clones only, with some absent. The sample shows hundreds of thousands of clones, more than 45% of them seen only once. Sequencing was performed on CD4+ T cells sorted from blood, taken at week 0. The TCR originated in a human donor with alopecia areata. V usage is TRBV5-1 and J usage is TRBJ2-1; 10 nucleotides align to TRBD2. This CDR3 reads CASSFSGRDNEQFF. The CDR3 DNA is TGCGCCAGCAGCTTCAGCGGGAGGGATAATGAGCAGTTCTTC.